The next 8 T cell receptor beta chains were all read from a single sample in a study of radiotherapy plus CTLA-4 blockade in lung cancer (dated by TCRdb to between 2018 and 2020). The library was built by means of the immunoSEQ multiplex PCR assay. TCRdb provides this immuneACCESS table in a form limited to in-frame rearrangements. Some clones are lacking; in checked studies, under half of them reflect an unresolved V gene, and why the rest are absent is not known. The sample table shows 65,000 to 90,000 clones, and around 87% are seen once. The ten largest clonotypes hold 0.87% of the sample. Material: peripheral blood, obtained from a patient treated with radiotherapy plus ipilimumab. These TCRs come from a human donor with non-small cell lung cancer who had stable disease on radiotherapy plus ipilimumab.

J is TRBJ2-7 and V is TRBV4-1, with D tentatively TRBD1 (6 bases). Germline V gives CDR1 MGHRA, CDR2 YSYEKL. The CDR3 runs 17 residues. V dropped 0 bases and J dropped 5 bases, with 20 bases sitting between them. The CDR3, as DNA: TGCGCCAGCAGCCAAGATTTAGGTGGGGCAGGGGTGCACGAGCAGTACTTC. This codes for CASSQDLGGAGVHEQYF.

The J gene is TRBJ1-6, the V gene TRBV5-1; a weak D match, TRBD1 (6 bases). In germline, CDR1 is SGHRS, CDR2 YFSETQ. This CDR3 is built from 14 residues. V was shortened by 2 bases and J by 13 bases, with 16 bases between the two germline ends. The CDR3 nucleotides read TGCGCCAGCAGCTTCGACATACAGGGTCTCCCCCTCCACTTT. Its translation is CASSFDIQGLPLHF.

This clone appeared once. The chain links TRBV5-6 to TRBJ1-5, with D tentatively TRBD1 (6 bases). The CDR3 length is 15 residues. The germline V gene has CDR1 SGHDT and CDR2 YYEEEE. V was trimmed by 1 base and J by 4 bases, leaving 12 bases between them. For the CDR3, the DNA is TGTGCCAGCAGCTTGTACACAGGGACTAATCAGCCCCAGCATTTT. It codes for CASSLYTGTNQPQHF. The full variable domain, its missing parts supplied by reference TRBV5-6 and TRBJ1-5, is DAGVTQSPTHLIKTRGQQVTLRCSPKSGHDTVSWYQQALGQGPQFIFQYYEEEERQRGNFPDRFSGHQFPNYSSELNVNALLLGDSALYLCASSLYTGTNQPQHFGDGTRLSIL.

There are a few counts of this clone. J is TRBJ1-3 and V is TRBV4-2; D remains unclear. The germline V gene has CDR1 LGHNA and CDR2 YNFKEQ. Trimming removed 8 bases at V and 4 bases at J, with 12 bases between. The CDR3 has 13 amino acids. CDR3 nucleotides: TGTGCCAGCGCGGACTCTCTCGGAAACACCATATATTTT. The encoded protein is CASADSLGNTIYF.

This chain links TRBV19 with TRBJ2-6; D is possibly TRBD1 or TRBD2 (5 bases each). Germline V CDR1 and CDR2: LNHDA, SQIVND (reference sequence). Trimming took 6 bases from V and 4 from J, leaving 16 bases between them. This CDR3 spans 16 amino acids. The DNA for the CDR3 is TGTGCCAGTAGCGACGGGGCCCCTAGGGGGGCCAACGTCCTGACTTTC. It is translated as CASSDGAPRGANVLTF.

The rearrangement joins TRBV2 to TRBJ1-1; D unclear. The CDR3 is 12 residues long. Deletions cut 5 bases from V and 6 bases from J, with 10 bases between. Germline assignment: CDR1 SNHLY and CDR2 FYNNEI. The CDR3 reads CASSRPVAEAFF. The CDR3 DNA reads TGTGCCAGCAGTCGACCGGTGGCTGAAGCTTTCTTT.

The J gene is TRBJ2-4, the V gene TRBV18, with TRBD1 identical over 8 bases. CDR1 is KGHSH, CDR2 LQKENI, per germline. CDR3 length: 18 residues. The V segment lost 3 bases and the J segment 1 base; nucleotides outside the gene matches: 11. The CDR3 bases are TGTGCCAGCTCACCCCCTCGACAGGGGATTAGCGCCAAAAACATTCAGTACTTC. Encoded protein: CASSPPRQGISAKNIQYF. Drawing the rest from reference TRBV18 and TRBJ2-4, the complete variable domain is NAGVMQNPRHLVRRRGQEARLRCSPMKGHSHVYWYRQLPEEGLKFMVYLQKENIIDESGMPKERFSAEFPKEGPSILRIQQVVRGDSAAYFCASSPPRQGISAKNIQYFGAGTRLSVL.

This chain uses TRBV29-1 with TRBJ2-7, with 7 bases fitting TRBD1. The trim removed 7 bases at V and 2 bases at J, leaving 5 bases unmatched. The CDR3 runs to 12 residues. CDR1 is SQVTM and CDR2 is ANQGSEA in the germline V gene. The CDR3: CSATGQAYEQYF. The CDR3 nucleotides are TGCAGCGCGACCGGACAGGCCTACGAGCAGTACTTC.